What follows are 21 T cell receptor beta chains derived from one specimen sequenced in a study of T cells in Graves' hyperthyroidism and ophthalmopathy (dated by TCRdb to 2018 to 2020). Libraries were prepared through multiplex PCR. This sample was sequenced with an Illumina HiSeq 2000. The TCR beta CDR3 regions were amplified from the RNA transcripts. For the first round of RT-PCR on the TCR CDR3, the HTBI primer set was used together with the Qiagen OneStep RT-PCR kit. TCRdb trimmed the raw reads at Q25, called clones with MiXCR and kept productive beta chains. Every entry covers one CDR3 protein and lists the most common genes and DNA from its rows. The sample table holds around 520,000 distinct CDR3 sequences, of which roughly 15% were seen once. Approximately 15% of the sample rests with the top ten. Sequencing was carried out using blood. All receptors derive from a middle-aged woman with Graves' hyperthyroidism.

This chain connects TRBV12-3 or TRBV12-4 to TRBJ1-6; 9 nucleotides line up with TRBD1. The CDR3 sequence is 13 residues long. Germline trimming cut 7 bases from V and 9 bases from J; bases unmatched to any gene: 4. The CDR3 loop reads CASMDRGFSPLHF. The CDR3 DNA reads TGTGCCAGCATGGACAGGGGCTTTTCACCCCTCCACTTT.

This clonotype appeared once. V gene TRBV15 combines with J gene TRBJ2-1, with 10 bases aligning to TRBD2. Germline V gene sequence: CDR1 LNHNV, CDR2 YYDKDF (reference sequence). The CDR3 runs to 21 residues. V was clipped by 2 bases and J by 1 base; unmatched bases: 17. DNA of the CDR3: TGTGCCACCAGCAGATACCTCCTAGCGGGAGTATCGGGCGGGTCCTACAATGAGCAGTTCTTC. It codes for CATSRYLLAGVSGGSYNEQFF.

This clonotype was recorded many times. The chain combines TRBV5-1 with TRBJ2-1, with D hard to call. The germline V gene has CDR1 SGHRS and CDR2 YFSETQ. V dropped 0 bases and J dropped 3 bases, with 7 bases sitting between them. There are 14 residues in the CDR3. This CDR3 reads CASSLGLDYNEQFF. In DNA form, the CDR3 reads TGCGCCAGCAGCTTGGGGCTAGACTACAATGAGCAGTTCTTC.

The chain uses TRBV6-2 or TRBV6-3 and TRBJ2-1; TRBD1 matches at 8 bases. This CDR3 region has 14 residues. CDR1 and CDR2 (germline): MNHEY, SVGEGT. The J segment lost 7 bases and the V segment lost 4 bases, leaving 6 bases of the junction unmatched. CDR3 in amino acids: CASSSLTGGNEQFF. The CDR3 nucleotides are TGTGCCAGCAGTTCTCTCACAGGGGGAAATGAGCAGTTCTTC.

This clonotype was observed many times. This chain connects TRBV20-1 to TRBJ2-1; D not resolved. This CDR3 has 13 residues. Trimming shortened V by 0 bases and J by 5 bases, and 8 bases separated the two germline ends. Germline V gene lookup returns CDR1 DFQATT and CDR2 SNEGSKA (reference sequence). CDR3 nucleotide sequence: TGCAGTGCTAGAGAGCGGCAAAACAATGAGCAGTTCTTC. It specifies CSARERQNNEQFF.

J is TRBJ2-1 and V is TRBV11-2, with TRBD1 matching 11 bases. Germline values: CDR1 SGHAT, CDR2 FQNNGV. The ends lost 3 bases at V and 7 bases at J; junction bases unmatched: 5. This CDR3 is built from 15 residues. In DNA form, the CDR3 reads TGTGCCAGCAGCTTGGACAGGGGGCGCGGGAATGAGCAGTTCTTC. It yields the protein CASSLDRGRGNEQFF.

This clonotype was found many times. The chain combines TRBV5-1 with TRBJ2-1; TRBD2 matches at 10 bases. This CDR3 contains 15 residues. V lost 4 bases and J lost 10; bases outside the gene matches: 11. Per germline, CDR1 SGHRS and CDR2 YFSETQ. The CDR3: CASSKKAGGTAEQFF. Here the CDR3 DNA reads TGCGCCAGCAGCAAGAAAGCGGGAGGGACGGCCGAGCAGTTCTTC.

This clonotype was seen repeatedly, ten times or more. The genes are TRBV28 and TRBJ1-1, with a possible D match to TRBD1 (5 bases). There are 14 residues in the CDR3. The germline V and J ends were trimmed by 6 bases and 1 base, with 12 bases remaining between them. The germline V gene encodes CDR1 MDHEN and CDR2 SYDVKM. The CDR3 region is CASRGGETNTEAFF. For the CDR3, the DNA is TGTGCCAGCAGGGGGGGGGAGACGAACACTGAAGCTTTCTTT.

This clonotype appeared many times. This chain connects TRBV20-1 to TRBJ2-3; D might be TRBD2 (6 bases). The CDR3 consists of 14 residues. Germline-derived CDR1 and CDR2 are DFQATT and SNEGSKA (reference sequence). Trimming cost V 4 bases and J 4 bases, with 15 bases left between them. CDR3 DNA: TGCAGTGCTATAGACGGAGGAGGGTCAGATACGCAGTATTTT. Protein product: CSAIDGGGSDTQYF.

This clonotype was picked up a small number of times. This chain uses TRBV20-1 with TRBJ1-3; D remains unclear. CDR1 and CDR2 (germline): DFQATT, SNEGSKA (reference sequence). This CDR3 contains 15 residues. V was shortened by 0 bases and J by 4 bases, with 13 bases between the two germline ends. This CDR3 reads CSARDSTEFGNTIYF. In DNA, the CDR3 is TGCAGTGCTAGAGATTCTACGGAATTCGGAAACACCATATATTTT.

CDR3 sequence (DNA): TGCGCCAGCAGCATAGGAACAGGGGCGCGGAACACCGGGGAGCTGTTTTTT. It codes for CASSIGTGARNTGELFF. V and J are TRBV5-1 and TRBJ2-2, with TRBD1 matching over 7 bases. Germline V gene lookup returns CDR1 SGHRS and CDR2 YFSETQ. V was pared by 4 bases and J by 1 base, with 10 bases of the junction left unmatched. The length of the CDR3 is 17 residues.

This clonotype was seen only a few times. The V call is TRBV5-1, the J call TRBJ2-5; D call uncertain. The V and J ends lost 0 bases and 0 bases respectively, with 9 bases between them. Germline-derived CDR1 and CDR2 are SGHRS and YFSETQ. This CDR3 region has 15 residues. The CDR3, as DNA: TGCGCCAGCAGCTTGGCCTGGCAGAACCAAGAGACCCAGTACTTC. Translating it yields CASSLAWQNQETQYF.

A remark on this clonotype: At one end the junction does not follow the germline gene, possibly because of a read error. The CDR3 coding sequence is TGTGCCATCAGTGAGCCCGACAGGAACTATGGCTACACCTTC. Encoded protein: CAISEPDRNYGYTF. The rearrangement uses TRBV12-3 or TRBV12-4 and TRBJ1-2, with a possible D match to TRBD1 (6 bases). This CDR3 is built from 14 residues.

This clonotype was observed at least ten times. The chain links TRBV2 to TRBJ1-6; TRBD1 matches 8 bases. This CDR3 has 15 amino acids. The V and J ends lost 3 bases and 7 bases, in that order; junction bases with no gene match: 5. CDR1 and CDR2 (germline): SNHLY, FYNNEI. CDR3 protein: CASSEGTGGNSPLHF. In DNA, the CDR3 is TGTGCCAGCAGTGAGGGGACAGGAGGGAATTCACCCCTCCACTTT.

Many counts were recorded for this clonotype. The chain links TRBV7-3 to TRBJ1-1; 9 bases are shared with TRBD1. V lost 5 bases, J lost 4 bases, and 5 bases stayed unmatched. The length of the CDR3 is 14 residues. Per the germline V gene, CDR1 is SGHTA and CDR2 is FQGTGA. The DNA for the CDR3 is TGTGCCAGCAGCCGACTGGGACAGGGCACTGAAGCTTTCTTT. Translation gives CASSRLGQGTEAFF.

The chain employs TRBV27 and TRBJ2-1, with D perhaps TRBD2 (5 bases). Germline loops: CDR1 MNHEY, CDR2 SMNVEV (reference sequence). This CDR3 has 18 amino acids. V gave up 5 bases and J gave up 5 bases, with 25 bases separating them. CDR3 DNA: TGTGCCAGCAGTCCCCTGCATCTTACTAGGTTGGGGAACAATGAGCAGTTCTTC. Its translation is CASSPLHLTRLGNNEQFF.

This clonotype showed up just a few times. The chain couples TRBV29-1 to TRBJ2-7, with 9 bases identical to TRBD2. CDR1 is SQVTM and CDR2 is ANQGSEA in the germline V gene. V gave up 4 bases and J gave up 2 bases; unmatched junction bases: 3. CDR3 length: 13 amino acids. The CDR3 coding sequence is TGCAGCGTTGTTAGCGGGAGTCCCTACGAGCAGTACTTC. Amino acids: CSVVSGSPYEQYF.

This clonotype was seen more than once but under ten times. The rearrangement links TRBV20-1 to TRBJ2-1; 7 bases agree with TRBD2. Per the germline V gene, CDR1 is DFQATT and CDR2 is SNEGSKA (reference sequence). The CDR3 is 15 amino acids. The ends lost 0 bases at V and 3 bases at J; junction bases unmatched: 5. The CDR3, as DNA: TGCAGTGCTAGAGATCAAGCGGGGCTCTACAATGAGCAGTTCTTC. Its translation: CSARDQAGLYNEQFF.

The chain has TRBV28 and TRBJ2-7; TRBD2 aligns across 10 bases. Germline V gives CDR1 MDHEN, CDR2 SYDVKM. V lost 1 base to trimming and J lost 0 bases; unmatched junction nucleotides: 6. The CDR3 extends over 17 amino acids. The CDR3: CASSLSAGGPPSYEQYF. CDR3 sequence (DNA): TGTGCCAGCAGTTTATCAGCGGGAGGGCCCCCCTCCTACGAGCAGTACTTC. Variable domain in full (rest from reference TRBV28 and TRBJ2-7): DVKVTQSSRYLVKRTGEKVFLECVQDMDHENMFWYRQDPGLGLRLIYFSYDVKMKEKGDIPEGYSVSREKKERFSLILESASTNQTSMYLCASSLSAGGPPSYEQYFGPGTRLTVT.

This chain joins TRBV15 and TRBJ1-1; D might be TRBD1 (6 bases). V lost 0 bases to trimming and J lost 4 bases, with 15 bases between them. There are 16 residues in the CDR3. In germline, CDR1 is LNHNV, CDR2 YYDKDF (reference sequence). The CDR3 spells CATSRDRGGAATEAFF. CDR3 sequence (DNA): TGTGCCACCAGCAGAGATCGGGGGGGGGCGGCCACTGAAGCTTTCTTT.

This clonotype was counted only a few times. V gene TRBV6-1 combines with J gene TRBJ1-3; the match to TRBD1 covers 7 bases. The CDR3 is 14 amino acids. Looked up from germline, CDR1 is MNHNS and CDR2 is SASEGT. V lost 4 bases, J lost 4 bases, and 4 bases stayed unmatched. The CDR3 spells CASSAWTGGNTIYF. The CDR3 bases are TGTGCCAGCAGTGCATGGACAGGAGGAAACACCATATATTTT.